This TCR beta chain was observed in a study of CD8 T cells in ankylosing spondylitis. The study's findings and limits: A TCR beta motif of under 10 highly homologous variants seemed to mark ankylosing spondylitis blood. Relatively rare in peripheral blood, disease-linked clones were also CD8+.

The authors made TCR beta libraries by quantitative 5'-RACE with molecular barcodes. TCRdb analysed the 5' RACE reads with MiXCR anew, one entry per CDR3 protein. The data contain 220,000 or so distinct CDR3 sequences, 18% of them seen just once; the ten biggest clones take up about 42%. Germline V gene data show CDR1 as SQVTM and CDR2 as ANQGSEA. Trimming took 4 bases from V and 4 from J, leaving 13 bases between them. This CDR3 has 13 amino acids. A few counts support this clonotype. The antigen is not known. The source is a male donor with ankylosing spondylitis. The sequencing sample was made of blood, either unsorted or a sorted T cell fraction (not recorded which). The genes are TRBV29-1 and TRBJ1-1; D is unresolved. The CDR3 sequence: CSVVSGEGTEAFF. The CDR3 DNA reads TGCAGCGTTGTGAGTGGGGAGGGCACTGAAGCTTTCTTT.